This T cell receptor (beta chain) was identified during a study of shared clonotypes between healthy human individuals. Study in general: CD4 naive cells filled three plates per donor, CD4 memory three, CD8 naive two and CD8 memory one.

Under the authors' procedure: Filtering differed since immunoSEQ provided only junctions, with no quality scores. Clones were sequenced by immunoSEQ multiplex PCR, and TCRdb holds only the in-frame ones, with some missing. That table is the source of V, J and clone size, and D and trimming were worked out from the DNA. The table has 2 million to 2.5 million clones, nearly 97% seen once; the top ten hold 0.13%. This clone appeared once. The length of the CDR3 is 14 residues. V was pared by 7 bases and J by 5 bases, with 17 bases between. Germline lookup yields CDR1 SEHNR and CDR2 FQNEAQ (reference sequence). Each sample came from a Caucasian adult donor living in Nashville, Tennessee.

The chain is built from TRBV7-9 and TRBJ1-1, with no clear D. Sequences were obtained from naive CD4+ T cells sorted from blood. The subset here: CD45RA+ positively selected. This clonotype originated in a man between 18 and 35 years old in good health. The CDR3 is CASTPAGVRTEAFF. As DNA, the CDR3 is TGTGCCAGCACCCCAGCCGGTGTAAGGACTGAAGCTTTCTTT.